Presented here are 17 T cell receptor beta chains from one specimen sequenced in a study of T cell responses to AZD1222 COVID-19 vaccine. The assay was immunoSEQ multiplex PCR, and TCRdb's table has in-frame clones only and misses some. The data contain 100,000 to 150,000 clones, roughly 93% of them seen just once; the ten biggest clones take up 6% to 7%. This specimen consisted of peripheral blood, obtained on day 0 of AZD1222 vaccination. Receptors were obtained from an adult in good health.

This chain connects TRBV28 to TRBJ1-5; 7 bases match TRBD1. The CDR3 consists of 12 residues. J gave up 7 bases and V 7 bases, and 4 bases lay outside the gene matches. The germline V gene encodes CDR1 MDHEN and CDR2 SYDVKM. As DNA, the CDR3 is TGTGCCAGCAACCAGGGGGAACAGCCCCAGCATTTT. Translation gives CASNQGEQPQHF. Complete variable domain (other parts from reference TRBV28 and TRBJ1-5): DVKVTQSSRYLVKRTGEKVFLECVQDMDHENMFWYRQDPGLGLRLIYFSYDVKMKEKGDIPEGYSVSREKKERFSLILESASTNQTSMYLCASNQGEQPQHFGDGTRLSIL.

J is TRBJ2-7 and V is TRBV15; TRBD1 agrees at 10 bases. Looked up from germline, CDR1 is LNHNV and CDR2 is YYDKDF (reference sequence). V shed 3 bases, J shed 7 bases, and the junction held 9 bases outside the gene matches. The length of the CDR3 is 15 residues. The CDR3 protein is CATSSTSGTGDEQYF. The CDR3 nucleotides read TGTGCCACCAGCAGTACCTCCGGGACAGGGGATGAGCAGTACTTC.

The chain employs TRBV18 and TRBJ1-1, with D perhaps matching TRBD1 (5 bases). Germline loops: CDR1 KGHSH, CDR2 LQKENI. CDR3 length: 13 amino acids. Trimming pared 4 bases from V and 1 base from J, leaving 7 bases between. This CDR3 reads CASSRGQNTEAFF. CDR3 bases: TGTGCCAGCTCACGAGGACAGAACACTGAAGCTTTCTTT.

The rearrangement joins TRBV7-9 to TRBJ2-3, with 10 bases identical to TRBD2. Germline V gives CDR1 SEHNR, CDR2 FQNEAQ (reference sequence). This CDR3 has 17 residues. Trimming at V came to 3 bases and at J to 2 bases, leaving 8 bases not matched to a gene. DNA of the CDR3: TGTGCCAGCAGCTTTAGCCTAGCGGGAGTTTCCACAGATACGCAGTATTTT. Translated, it gives CASSFSLAGVSTDTQYF.

The V and J genes are TRBV4-1 and TRBJ1-1; D is uncertain. Between the trimmed V and J ends, which lost 0 bases and 4 bases, there was a span of 12 bases. From germline, CDR1 is MGHRA and CDR2 YSYEKL. This CDR3 region has 15 residues. The DNA for the CDR3 is TGCGCCAGCAGCCAAGATCCGGTTCTGGGCACTGAAGCTTTCTTT. Translating gives CASSQDPVLGTEAFF.

This chain connects TRBV11-2 to TRBJ2-1, with D perhaps TRBD2 (5 bases). This CDR3 has 17 residues. Per germline, CDR1 SGHAT and CDR2 FQNNGV. V lost 1 base, J lost 12 bases, and 25 bases lay in between. CDR3 coding DNA: TGTGCCAGCAGCTTAGTCGTCGGGGTTGACGGGTTGGGTCGGCAGTTCTTC. Its translation is CASSLVVGVDGLGRQFF.

This chain links TRBV24-1 with TRBJ2-5, with 9 positions matching TRBD2. Germline assignment: CDR1 KGHDR and CDR2 SFDVKD. The CDR3 runs to 19 residues. V shed 2 bases, J shed 2 bases, and the junction held 14 bases outside the gene matches. The CDR3 nucleotides read TGTGCCACCAGTGATTCGGGTAGCGGGAGCAGGATGGGTCAAGAGACCCAGTACTTC. Its translation: CATSDSGSGSRMGQETQYF.

CDR3 coding DNA: TGTGCCAGCAGTTTGTATCAGACTAGCGGGAGTGTGGAGCAGTTCTTC. It codes for CASSLYQTSGSVEQFF. V usage is TRBV28 and J usage is TRBJ2-1, with TRBD2 identical over 12 bases. The V segment lost 3 bases and the J segment 10 bases; nucleotides outside the gene matches: 10. This CDR3 is 16 amino acids long. From germline, CDR1 is MDHEN and CDR2 SYDVKM.

The V call is TRBV19, the J call TRBJ2-2; 10 nucleotides agree with TRBD1. CDR1 and CDR2 (germline): LNHDA, SQIVND (reference sequence). The J segment lost 3 bases and the V segment lost 7 bases, leaving 5 bases of the junction unmatched. The CDR3 has 15 residues. CDR3 protein: CASTPGQGYTGELFF. For the CDR3, the DNA is TGTGCCAGTACCCCGGGACAGGGGTACACCGGGGAGCTGTTTTTT.

This chain uses TRBV10-3 with TRBJ1-3, with 7 bases lining up with TRBD1. Germline CDR1 ENHRY, CDR2 SYGVKD. J gave up 7 bases and V 5 bases, and 5 bases lay outside the gene matches. The CDR3 covers 13 residues. CDR3 bases: TGTGCCATCAGTACAGGGGAACGGAACACCATATATTTT. This translates into CAISTGERNTIYF.

The chain recombines TRBV6-6 with TRBJ1-5, with D unclear. Germline CDR1 is MNHNY and CDR2 is SVGAGI (reference sequence). CDR3 size: 13 residues. With 5 bases removed from V and 6 bases from J, the gap between germline ends came to 11 bases. This chain's CDR3 is CASSNRVSQPQHF. The CDR3 nucleotides read TGTGCCAGCAGTAACCGAGTCAGTCAGCCCCAGCATTTT.

This chain uses TRBV4-3 with TRBJ1-4; the D gene is possibly TRBD1 (5 bases). The V gene lost 0 bases and the J gene lost 8 bases, with 10 bases spanning the gap. The CDR3 runs to 14 residues. The germline V gene has CDR1 LGHNA and CDR2 YSLEER. The CDR3 DNA sequence: TGCGCCAGCAGCCAAGATTTGGGGGTAGAAAAACTGTTTTTT. It codes for CASSQDLGVEKLFF.

The genes are TRBV19 and TRBJ2-3; D ambiguous. The length of the CDR3 is 12 residues. V lost 7 bases and J 2 bases, leaving 7 bases between the germline ends. Per the germline V gene, CDR1 is LNHDA and CDR2 is SQIVND (reference sequence). For the CDR3, the DNA is TGTGCCAGTACCACTAACACAGATACGCAGTATTTT. Translation gives CASTTNTDTQYF. The full variable domain, its missing parts supplied by reference TRBV19 and TRBJ2-3, is DGGITQSPKYLFRKEGQNVTLSCEQNLNHDAMYWYRQDPGQGLRLIYYSQIVNDFQKGDIAEGYSVSREKKESFPLTVTSAQKNPTAFYLCASTTNTDTQYFGPGTRLTVL.

This clone was picked up one time. V is TRBV7-8 and J is TRBJ2-2; D may be TRBD1 (5 bases). Trimming left V 5 bases short and J 1 base short, with 11 bases between. Per germline, CDR1 SGHVS and CDR2 FQNEAQ. CDR3 length: 15 amino acids. CDR3 in DNA: TGTGCCAGCAGCCGTTGGACAATGAACACCGGGGAGCTGTTTTTT. Its translation: CASSRWTMNTGELFF. Combining the CDR3 with reference TRBV7-8 and TRBJ2-2 gives the whole variable domain GAGVSQSPRYKVAKRGQDVALRCDPISGHVSLFWYQQALGQGPEFLTYFQNEAQLDKSGLPSDRFFAERPEGSVSTLKIQRTQQEDSAVYLCASSRWTMNTGELFFGEGSRLTVL.

V gene TRBV28 combines with J gene TRBJ1-2; TRBD1 agrees at 7 bases. The V gene end was trimmed by 4 bases and the J gene end by 5 bases; junction bases not matched to a gene: 7. The CDR3 has 14 residues. Germline values: CDR1 MDHEN, CDR2 SYDVKM. For the CDR3, the DNA is TGTGCCAGCAGTTCCGGGACAGCTGTTTATGGCTACACCTTC. It codes for CASSSGTAVYGYTF.

The rearrangement links TRBV12-3 or TRBV12-4 to TRBJ2-5, with D uncertain. V was shortened by 4 bases and J by 5 bases, with 8 bases between the two germline ends. This CDR3 has 12 amino acids. CDR3: CASSSSRETQYF. The CDR3 DNA is TGTGCCAGCAGTTCTAGTCGTGAGACCCAGTACTTC.

This chain uses TRBV6-2 or TRBV6-3 with TRBJ2-1, with TRBD2 identical over 9 bases. The trim removed 6 bases at V and 0 bases at J, leaving 3 bases unmatched. The CDR3 runs to 15 residues. Germline V CDR1 and CDR2: MNHEY, SVGEGT. CDR3 DNA sequence: TGTGCCAGCAGCGGTAGCGGGAGCTCCTACAATGAGCAGTTCTTC. Translation gives CASSGSGSSYNEQFF.